Listed here are 15 T cell receptor beta chains from one sample, sequenced in a study of blood T cell repertoires in COVID-19. Produced via immunoSEQ multiplex PCR; TCRdb's table is partial and in-frame only. This sample carries about 210,000 clones, 80% of them seen once, and the ten largest clones take less than 7%. Sequenced sample: peripheral blood. These receptors came from a man in his sixties with acute or convalescent COVID-19.

The V call is TRBV12-3 or TRBV12-4, the J call TRBJ2-5; 8 bases map to TRBD2. V gave up 8 bases and J gave up 5 bases; unmatched junction bases: 7. The CDR3 spans 13 residues. CDR3 protein: CASDRAGEETQYF. CDR3 DNA: TGTGCCAGCGATCGAGCGGGGGAGGAGACCCAGTACTTC.

The chain is built from TRBV6-5 and TRBJ1-2; D gene unclear. Germline V gene data show CDR1 as MNHEY and CDR2 as SVGAGI. The V and J ends lost 4 bases and 8 bases respectively, with 14 bases between them. This CDR3 is built from 13 residues. In DNA form, the CDR3 reads TGTGCCAGCAGTTTCCCCGGGTCCGGGGGCTACACCTTC. It yields the protein CASSFPGSGGYTF.

The chain joins TRBV30 to TRBJ1-1, with 9 bases identical to TRBD1. J gave up 12 bases and V 3 bases, and 8 bases lay outside the gene matches. Germline V CDR1 and CDR2: GTSNPN, SVGIG (reference sequence). The CDR3 runs 12 residues. This CDR3 reads CAWSQQGAMSFF. CDR3 in DNA: TGTGCCTGGAGCCAACAGGGGGCGATGTCTTTCTTT.

This clone was counted once. The CDR3: CASSLTGGAGSPLHF. The CDR3, as DNA: TGTGCCAGCAGCTTAACAGGGGGGGCCGGTTCACCCCTCCACTTT. The chain joins TRBV7-2 to TRBJ1-6; 8 nucleotides align to TRBD1. The CDR3 is 15 residues long. The germline V gene encodes CDR1 SGHTA and CDR2 FQGNSA. V lost 2 bases to trimming and J lost 9 bases; unmatched junction nucleotides: 6.

This clone was seen a single time. The V and J genes are TRBV9 and TRBJ2-1, with 7 bases that match TRBD2. CDR3 length equals 16 residues. With 0 bases clipped from V and 5 bases from J, the junction kept 8 bases outside the gene matches. The germline V gene encodes CDR1 SGDLS and CDR2 YYNGEE. CDR3 coding DNA: TGTGCCAGCAGCGTAGGTAATTGGCTAGCGGACAATGAGCAGTTCTTC. Its translation is CASSVGNWLADNEQFF.

The chain couples TRBV5-1 to TRBJ1-2, with D possibly TRBD1 on 6 matching bases. Trimming cost V 4 bases and J 2 bases, with 15 bases left between them. CDR3 length equals 15 residues. Germline V gene data show CDR1 as SGHRS and CDR2 as YFSETQ. The CDR3, as DNA: TGCGCCAGCAGCCTGCAGACTGGACAGAACTATGGCTACACCTTC. Amino acid sequence: CASSLQTGQNYGYTF.

Of note for this clone: The same CDR3 arises from other DNA sequences in this sample as well. The V gene is TRBV5-1, the J gene TRBJ1-1; 9 bases line up with TRBD1. Germline lookup yields CDR1 SGHRS and CDR2 YFSETQ. CDR3 length equals 14 residues. V was clipped by 4 bases and J by 3 bases; unmatched bases: 4. This CDR3 is CASSRDRAYTEAFF. The CDR3 DNA reads as TGCGCCAGCAGCCGGGACAGGGCTTACACTGAAGCTTTCTTT.

The chain employs TRBV7-8 and TRBJ1-3; 8 nucleotides line up with TRBD1. The CDR3 runs 15 residues. J gave up 0 bases and V 3 bases, and 1 base lay outside the gene matches. Germline CDR1 is SGHVS and CDR2 is FQNEAQ. This chain's CDR3 is CASSFTGGSGNTIYF. CDR3 in DNA: TGTGCCAGCAGCTTTACAGGGGGCTCTGGAAACACCATATATTTT.

V is TRBV9 and J is TRBJ2-3, with 10 bases fitting TRBD2. This CDR3 is built from 18 residues. Germline CDR1 reads SGDLS; CDR2 reads YYNGEE. After removal of 0 bases from V and 0 bases from J, the junction contained 7 bases not matched to a gene. The CDR3 is CASSVESGRGSSTDTQYF. CDR3 bases: TGTGCCAGCAGCGTAGAGAGCGGGAGGGGCTCTAGCACAGATACGCAGTATTTT.

This sequence joins TRBV4-1 and TRBJ2-7; a possible D gene is TRBD2 (5 bases). The CDR3 runs 15 residues. V was shortened by 0 bases and J by 2 bases, with 11 bases between the two germline ends. The germline gives CDR1 MGHRA, CDR2 YSYEKL. The CDR3 region has the DNA TGCGCCAGCAGCCAAGATTTGCGGGTTCCCTACGAGCAGTACTTC. As protein: CASSQDLRVPYEQYF.

The chain is built from TRBV9 and TRBJ1-6; D is possibly TRBD1 (6 bases). The V end was cut by 6 bases, the J end by 0 bases, with 13 bases between. The CDR3 sequence is 16 residues long. CDR1 and CDR2 (germline): SGDLS, YYNGEE. The CDR3 region is CASTETGHSYNSPLHF. DNA for the CDR3: TGTGCCAGCACCGAGACAGGACACTCCTATAATTCACCCCTCCACTTT.

The chain is built from TRBV5-5 and TRBJ1-5; D unresolved. Trimming took off 0 bases at V and 2 bases at J, with 15 bases between the two ends. Germline loops: CDR1 SGHKS, CDR2 YYEKEE (reference sequence). This CDR3 is 17 amino acids long. In DNA, the CDR3 is TGTGCCAGCAGCTTGGTCGGCGGGTCCCATGGCAATCAGCCCCAGCATTTT. Translated: CASSLVGGSHGNQPQHF.

The rearrangement links TRBV27 to TRBJ2-3; 7 positions match TRBD2. Trimming cost V 5 bases and J 1 base; bases outside gene matches: 3. The CDR3 is 14 residues long. Germline-derived CDR1 and CDR2 are MNHEY and SMNVEV (reference sequence). The CDR3 loop is CASSERGGTDTQYF. CDR3 in DNA: TGTGCCAGCAGTGAACGGGGGGGCACAGATACGCAGTATTTT.

The chain recombines TRBV11-2 with TRBJ1-2, with D tentatively TRBD1 (6 bases). CDR3 size: 13 residues. Between the trimmed V and J ends, which lost 2 bases and 4 bases, there was a span of 8 bases. Germline lookup yields CDR1 SGHAT and CDR2 FQNNGV. The CDR3 sequence is CASSLRTVYGYTF. For the CDR3, the DNA is TGTGCCAGCAGCTTAAGGACAGTCTATGGCTACACCTTC.

J is TRBJ2-2 and V is TRBV29-1; D remains ambiguous. Trimming cost V 6 bases and J 4 bases, with 21 bases left between them. Germline-derived CDR1 and CDR2 are SQVTM and ANQGSEA. This CDR3 comprises 16 residues. CDR3 sequence (DNA): TGCAGCGTATCCGCCCATGAGGAGAAGAGCACCGGGGAGCTGTTTTTT. Translation: CSVSAHEEKSTGELFF.